This record concerns one TCR beta chain sequence. Its antigen is not identified. This sample stems from a study of T cell repertoires in cytomegalovirus infection. Study information: Researchers turned to recently identified HLA-C-restricted CMV epitopes as well as well-studied HLA-B-restricted ones. Both CMV infection and a matching HLA type were indicated by public TCR beta signatures. Study-wide findings and caveats: Using cumulative public TCR beta family frequency, the authors identified those who carried CMV together with the relevant HLA. The study found HLA-C-restricted CMV-specific TCR beta clonotypes dominating the ex vivo response.

Via MiXCR, TCRdb re-called the reads, giving one row per CDR3 protein. The table has about 500,000 distinct CDR3 sequences, around 30% seen once. The source of this sequence is a human donor in good health (CMV status not recorded). Some clones in this sample may be carry-over from other donors' samples. Sequences were derived from cultured PBMCs, sampled from culture after CMV antigen stimulation.

CDR3 in amino acids: CASSVAGRAVNEQFF. In DNA form, the CDR3 reads TGTGCCAGCAGCGTAGCCGGGAGGGCCGTCAATGAGCAGTTCTTC. The chain joins TRBV9 to TRBJ2-1; TRBD2 agrees at 8 bases. The length of the CDR3 is 15 residues. Germline V gives CDR1 SGDLS, CDR2 YYNGEE. V lost 0 bases, J lost 6 bases, and 5 bases stayed unmatched.